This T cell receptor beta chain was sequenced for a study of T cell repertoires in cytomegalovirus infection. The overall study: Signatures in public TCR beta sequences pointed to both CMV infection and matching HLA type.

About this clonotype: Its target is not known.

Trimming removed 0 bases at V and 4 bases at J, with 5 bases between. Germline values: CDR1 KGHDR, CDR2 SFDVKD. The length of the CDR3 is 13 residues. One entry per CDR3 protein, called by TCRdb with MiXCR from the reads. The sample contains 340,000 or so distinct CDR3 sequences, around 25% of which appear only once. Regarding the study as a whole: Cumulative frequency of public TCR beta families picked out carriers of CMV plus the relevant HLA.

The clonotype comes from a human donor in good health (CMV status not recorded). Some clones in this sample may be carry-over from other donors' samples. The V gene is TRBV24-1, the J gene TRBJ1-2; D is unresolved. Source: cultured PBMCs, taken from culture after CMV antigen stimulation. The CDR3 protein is CATSDLDGYGYTF. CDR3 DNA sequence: TGTGCCACCAGTGATTTGGACGGCTATGGCTACACCTTC.